The present T cell receptor beta chain was sequenced within a study of molecular identifiers for immune sequencing clone quantification. General study findings and limits: In CMV-specific effectors, clones above 20 copies held over 99% of molecules; naive, under 1%. Among about a million naive cells, spiked Jurkat TCR RNA from a single cell was reportedly detectable.

V lost 5 bases, J lost 2 bases, and 7 bases lay in between. The CDR3 has 13 residues. Germline values: CDR1 SGHVS, CDR2 FNYEAQ. With regard to this clonotype: The antigen is not known.

Bulk TCR libraries were made with methods that had been previously described and with listed TCR primers. MiXCR, run by TCRdb on the PCR reads, gives a single entry per CDR3 protein. The sample shows tens of thousands of distinct CDR3 sequences, roughly a fifth of them seen only once. This TCR was sampled from a human donor in good health. Some libraries in this study had Jurkat cell RNA spiked in. This sequence joins TRBV7-6 and TRBJ1-3; no reliable D call. Sequencing input: naive CD8+ T cells from blood, with Jurkat cell RNA spiked in. Indicated subset: FACS-sorted CD8+CD4-CCR7+CD45RA+ naive T cells. The CDR3 region has the DNA TGTGCCAGCAGCACACCCCCTGGAAACACCATATATTTT. It translates to CASSTPPGNTIYF.